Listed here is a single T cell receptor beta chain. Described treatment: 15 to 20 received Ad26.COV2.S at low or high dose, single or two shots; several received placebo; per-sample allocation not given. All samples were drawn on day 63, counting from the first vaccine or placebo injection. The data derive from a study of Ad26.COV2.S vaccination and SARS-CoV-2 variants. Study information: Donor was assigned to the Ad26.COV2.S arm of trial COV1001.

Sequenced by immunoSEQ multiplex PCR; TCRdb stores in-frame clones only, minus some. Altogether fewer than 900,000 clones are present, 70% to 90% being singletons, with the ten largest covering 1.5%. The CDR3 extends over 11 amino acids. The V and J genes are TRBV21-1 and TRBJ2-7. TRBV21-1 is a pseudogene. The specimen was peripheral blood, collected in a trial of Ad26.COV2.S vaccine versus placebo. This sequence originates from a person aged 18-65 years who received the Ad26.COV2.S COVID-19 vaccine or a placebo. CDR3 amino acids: CASSASYEQYF. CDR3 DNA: TGTGCCAGCAGCGCCTCCTACGAGCAGTACTTC.